This T cell receptor beta chain is from a study of siplizumab effects on memory and regulatory T cells. The CDR3 length is 15 residues. CDR1 is SGHNT, CDR2 YYREEE, per germline (reference sequence). V was clipped by 4 bases and J by 3 bases, with 13 bases between them. Clones were sequenced by immunoSEQ multiplex PCR, and TCRdb holds only the in-frame ones, with some missing. The data show about 100,000 clones, with about 91% seen just once and about 0.15% held by the top ten. Study-level findings and limits: Both greater diversity than memory cells and a major contribution to the alloresponse seemed to characterize naive T cells.

As to this clone: Antigen unknown.

The sequenced sample was CD4+ T cells sorted from blood. The rearrangement links TRBV5-4 to TRBJ2-2; TRBD2 is a possible D gene (5 bases). This receptor was taken from a human donor in good health. CDR3 in amino acids: CASSLAGRDTGELFF. In DNA, the CDR3 is TGTGCCAGCAGCCTGGCGGGTAGGGACACCGGGGAGCTGTTTTTT.